A selection of T cell receptor beta chains follows, all from one sample in a study of cytomegalovirus exposure and HLA in healthy donors. Profiled with immunoSEQ multiplex PCR; TCRdb holds only in-frame clones, not every one. The table shows roughly 100,000 clones, with around 80% occurring only once. The sequenced sample was PBMCs. The receptors were sampled from a man under 40 in good health and CMV-seropositive. The CDR3 runs from the conserved cysteine through the conserved F or W. The order of the fields is D gene, V gene, clone size, J gene, CDR3 protein, CDR3 DNA. The D gene is left open where the match is weak. Clone size appears in some rows only: once, few, many, or a class for an expanded clone.

d_call: TRBD2
v_call: TRBV9
clone_size: -
j_call: TRBJ2-1
cdr3_aa: CASSVFGTSVGEQFF
cdr3_nt: TGTGCCAGCAGCGTATTTGGGACTAGCGTCGGTGAGCAGTTCTTC

d_call: -
v_call: TRBV7-2
clone_size: few
j_call: TRBJ1-2
cdr3_aa: CASSLSTGNYGYTF
cdr3_nt: TGTGCCAGCAGCTTATCGACCGGGAACTATGGCTACACCTTC

d_call: -
v_call: TRBV5-1
clone_size: -
j_call: TRBJ2-7
cdr3_aa: CASSLTLEYEQYF
cdr3_nt: TGCGCCAGCAGCTTGACCCTGGAGTACGAGCAGTACTTC

d_call: -
v_call: TRBV6-1
clone_size: -
j_call: TRBJ2-3
cdr3_aa: CASSDAAYYVGTDTQYF
cdr3_nt: TGTGCCAGCAGTGACGCGGCCTACTACGTGGGCACAGATACGCAGTATTTT

d_call: -
v_call: TRBV19
clone_size: -
j_call: TRBJ1-5
cdr3_aa: CASSISGSNQPQHF
cdr3_nt: TGTGCCAGTAGTATTTCCGGGAGCAATCAGCCCCAGCATTTT

d_call: -
v_call: TRBV19
clone_size: -
j_call: TRBJ2-7
cdr3_aa: CASSSIGTQGGYEQYF
cdr3_nt: TGTGCCAGTAGTTCGATTGGGACTCAAGGAGGCTACGAGCAGTACTTC

d_call: TRBD1
v_call: TRBV6-5
clone_size: -
j_call: TRBJ2-7
cdr3_aa: CASSVTGGIDEQYF
cdr3_nt: TGTGCCAGCAGTGTAACAGGGGGTATCGACGAGCAGTACTTC

d_call: -
v_call: TRBV7-6
clone_size: -
j_call: TRBJ1-1
cdr3_aa: CASSSDINTEAFF
cdr3_nt: TGTGCCAGCAGTTCGGACATTAACACTGAAGCTTTCTTT

d_call: TRBD1
v_call: TRBV7-9
clone_size: -
j_call: TRBJ1-2
cdr3_aa: CASSFPGTAYGYTF
cdr3_nt: TGTGCCAGCAGCTTCCCCGGGACAGCCTATGGCTACACCTTC

d_call: TRBD2
v_call: TRBV5-1
clone_size: -
j_call: TRBJ2-7
cdr3_aa: CASSLDSGGLGEQYF
cdr3_nt: TGCGCCAGCAGCTTGGACAGCGGGGGTCTCGGCGAGCAGTACTTC

d_call: TRBD1
v_call: TRBV19
clone_size: -
j_call: TRBJ2-4
cdr3_aa: CASSILEGAGQYF
cdr3_nt: TGTGCCAGTAGTATACTTGAGGGGGCAGGGCAGTACTTC

d_call: -
v_call: TRBV2
clone_size: -
j_call: TRBJ1-6
cdr3_aa: CANRSYNSPLHF
cdr3_nt: TGTGCCAACCGGTCCTATAATTCACCCCTCCACTTT

d_call: TRBD1
v_call: TRBV5-1
clone_size: once
j_call: TRBJ2-7
cdr3_aa: CASSLAGTGEEEQYF
cdr3_nt: TGCGCCAGCAGCTTGGCCGGGACAGGGGAAGAGGAGCAGTACTTC

d_call: -
v_call: TRBV6-1
clone_size: -
j_call: TRBJ2-2
cdr3_aa: CASSEEWYRASEGELFF
cdr3_nt: TGTGCCAGCAGTGAAGAATGGTACAGGGCCTCCGAGGGGGAGCTGTTTTTT

d_call: TRBD1
v_call: TRBV4-2
clone_size: -
j_call: TRBJ1-1
cdr3_aa: CASSPDRTNTEAFF
cdr3_nt: TGTGCCAGCAGCCCGGACAGGACGAACACTGAAGCTTTCTTT

d_call: -
v_call: TRBV29-1
clone_size: -
j_call: TRBJ2-7
cdr3_aa: CSVEEGAGRYEQYF
cdr3_nt: TGCAGCGTTGAAGAGGGGGCAGGTCGCTACGAGCAGTACTTC

d_call: -
v_call: TRBV4-1
clone_size: few
j_call: TRBJ1-6
cdr3_aa: CASSQEGRGAPLHF
cdr3_nt: TGCGCCAGCAGCCAAGAGGGTCGGGGGGCCCCCCTCCACTTT

d_call: -
v_call: TRBV28
clone_size: -
j_call: TRBJ2-5
cdr3_aa: CASSFPSTGGETQYF
cdr3_nt: TGTGCCAGCAGTTTTCCATCGACAGGTGGTGAGACCCAGTACTTC

d_call: -
v_call: TRBV4-3
clone_size: -
j_call: TRBJ2-7
cdr3_aa: CASSQDLAPYEQYF
cdr3_nt: TGCGCCAGCAGCCAAGACTTGGCCCCCTACGAGCAGTACTTC

d_call: -
v_call: TRBV13
clone_size: -
j_call: TRBJ2-1
cdr3_aa: CASSDPGLDNEQFF
cdr3_nt: TGTGCCAGCAGCGATCCGGGACTCGACAATGAGCAGTTCTTC

d_call: TRBD2
v_call: TRBV4-1
clone_size: -
j_call: TRBJ2-1
cdr3_aa: CASSGAGGPGEQFF
cdr3_nt: TGCGCCAGCAGCGGTGCGGGGGGACCGGGTGAGCAGTTCTTC

d_call: TRBD1
v_call: TRBV29-1
clone_size: once
j_call: TRBJ2-7
cdr3_aa: CSVTTDRGRGYEQYF
cdr3_nt: TGCAGCGTTACCACGGACAGGGGAAGGGGCTACGAGCAGTACTTC

d_call: -
v_call: TRBV25-1
clone_size: -
j_call: TRBJ1-3
cdr3_aa: CASSEGGGISGNTIYF
cdr3_nt: TGTGCCAGCAGTGAGGGGGGGGGCATCTCTGGAAACACCATATATTTT

d_call: TRBD2
v_call: TRBV4-2
clone_size: -
j_call: TRBJ2-5
cdr3_aa: CASSQGSSGGPFGEGMTQYF
cdr3_nt: TGTGCCAGCAGCCAAGGGTCCAGCGGGGGGCCGTTTGGGGAGGGGATGACCCAGTACTTC

d_call: -
v_call: TRBV7-9
clone_size: -
j_call: TRBJ2-7
cdr3_aa: CASSSRGGEQYF
cdr3_nt: TGTGCCAGCAGCTCACGAGGGGGCGAGCAGTACTTC

d_call: TRBD1
v_call: TRBV7-9
clone_size: -
j_call: TRBJ1-5
cdr3_aa: CASSPAGGPQPQHF
cdr3_nt: TGTGCCAGCAGCCCGGCAGGGGGCCCTCAGCCCCAGCATTTT

d_call: TRBD1
v_call: TRBV29-1
clone_size: once
j_call: TRBJ2-5
cdr3_aa: CSISPGQWGEQYF
cdr3_nt: TGCAGCATTTCGCCGGGACAGTGGGGAGAGCAGTACTTC

d_call: -
v_call: TRBV5-4
clone_size: -
j_call: TRBJ1-1
cdr3_aa: CASSQQGTANTEAFF
cdr3_nt: TGTGCCAGCAGCCAGCAGGGAACCGCGAACACTGAAGCTTTCTTT

d_call: -
v_call: TRBV19
clone_size: -
j_call: TRBJ2-7
cdr3_aa: CASSIAGSDYEQYF
cdr3_nt: TGTGCCAGTAGTATAGCAGGGTCGGACTACGAGCAGTACTTC

d_call: TRBD1
v_call: TRBV28
clone_size: -
j_call: TRBJ2-5
cdr3_aa: CASSSWTGEETQYF
cdr3_nt: TGTGCCAGCAGTTCATGGACAGGGGAGGAGACCCAGTACTTC

d_call: -
v_call: TRBV27
clone_size: once
j_call: TRBJ2-1
cdr3_aa: CASSLSLASEQFF
cdr3_nt: TGTGCCAGCAGTTTATCGTTAGCATCTGAGCAGTTCTTC

d_call: TRBD1
v_call: TRBV28
clone_size: -
j_call: TRBJ2-7
cdr3_aa: CASRDRGAEQYF
cdr3_nt: TGTGCCAGCCGGGACAGGGGTGCCGAGCAGTACTTC

d_call: -
v_call: TRBV5-4
clone_size: once
j_call: TRBJ1-1
cdr3_aa: CASSLQGKTEAFF
cdr3_nt: TGTGCCAGCAGCTTACAGGGTAAGACTGAAGCTTTCTTT

d_call: TRBD2
v_call: TRBV28
clone_size: -
j_call: TRBJ2-3
cdr3_aa: CASSLPGLAGGRTDTQYF
cdr3_nt: TGTGCCAGCAGTCTCCCGGGACTAGCGGGGGGGCGCACAGATACGCAGTATTTT

d_call: -
v_call: TRBV28
clone_size: once
j_call: TRBJ1-4
cdr3_aa: CASSPGGRANEKLFF
cdr3_nt: TGTGCCAGCAGCCCTGGGGGGAGGGCTAATGAAAAACTGTTTTTT

d_call: -
v_call: TRBV20-1
clone_size: -
j_call: TRBJ1-1
cdr3_aa: CSAPRGEAFF
cdr3_nt: TGCAGTGCGCCTAGGGGGGAAGCTTTCTTT

d_call: TRBD1
v_call: TRBV5-1
clone_size: once
j_call: TRBJ1-1
cdr3_aa: CASRRDRNTEAFF
cdr3_nt: TGCGCCAGCCGCCGGGACAGGAACACTGAAGCTTTCTTT

d_call: -
v_call: TRBV5-1
clone_size: -
j_call: TRBJ1-2
cdr3_aa: CASSPDTTNYGYTF
cdr3_nt: TGCGCCAGCAGCCCGGACACGACTAACTATGGCTACACCTTC

d_call: TRBD2
v_call: TRBV10-3
clone_size: once
j_call: TRBJ2-5
cdr3_aa: CAIGLTGGQETQYF
cdr3_nt: TGTGCCATCGGTCTCACGGGGGGGCAAGAGACCCAGTACTTC

d_call: -
v_call: TRBV11-3
clone_size: -
j_call: TRBJ2-1
cdr3_aa: CASSQGGDALHEQFF
cdr3_nt: TGTGCCAGCAGCCAAGGCGGGGACGCCCTACATGAGCAGTTCTTC

d_call: TRBD1
v_call: TRBV4-3
clone_size: -
j_call: TRBJ1-5
cdr3_aa: CASSQEVTGLHQPQHF
cdr3_nt: TGCGCCAGCAGCCAAGAAGTGACAGGGCTCCATCAGCCCCAGCATTTT

d_call: TRBD2
v_call: TRBV28
clone_size: -
j_call: TRBJ2-5
cdr3_aa: CASSLPRGEGTETQYF
cdr3_nt: TGTGCCAGCAGTTTACCGCGGGGGGAGGGAACGGAGACCCAGTACTTC

d_call: -
v_call: TRBV4-3
clone_size: -
j_call: TRBJ1-3
cdr3_aa: CASSQGRRAGNTIYF
cdr3_nt: TGCGCCAGCAGCCAAGGTCGCAGGGCTGGAAACACCATATATTTT

d_call: TRBD1
v_call: TRBV7-2
clone_size: -
j_call: TRBJ1-2
cdr3_aa: CASSSRQGWGGYTF
cdr3_nt: TGTGCCAGCAGCTCCAGACAGGGGTGGGGTGGCTACACCTTC

d_call: -
v_call: TRBV6-6
clone_size: once
j_call: TRBJ1-3
cdr3_aa: CASSYVVGRGGITIYF
cdr3_nt: TGTGCCAGCAGTTACGTAGTGGGACGGGGGGGAATTACCATATATTTT

d_call: TRBD2
v_call: TRBV5-1
clone_size: -
j_call: TRBJ2-7
cdr3_aa: CASTPHSGGHYEQYF
cdr3_nt: TGCGCCAGCACCCCCCATAGCGGGGGCCACTACGAGCAGTACTTC

d_call: -
v_call: TRBV18
clone_size: few
j_call: TRBJ2-7
cdr3_aa: CASSPGARYEQYF
cdr3_nt: TGTGCCAGCTCACCAGGGGCGCGGTACGAGCAGTACTTC